This record covers a single T cell receptor (beta chain). Trimming cost V 5 bases and J 8 bases, with 15 bases left between them. Germline V CDR1 and CDR2: SGHNT, YENEEA. The CDR3 sequence is 14 residues long. How the authors handled the data: By means of reference gene primer amplification, nucleated cell counts were estimated. Data came from immunoSEQ multiplex PCR; TCRdb stores just in-frame clones and leaves some out. From that table come the V and J calls and clone size; the DNA was used to work out D and trimming. The sample lists 85,000 to 120,000 clones, just under 85% occurring once. This entry comes from a study of blood T cell repertoires in COVID-19. Study-level background: Some COVID-19 samples were acute and others convalescent; all came from the United States, Italy and Spain. PBMCs, B-cell-depleted T cells, or T cells were the source of the cDNA or gDNA that made up the material.

The chain links TRBV11-3 to TRBJ1-4, with D possibly TRBD1 on 5 matching bases. The receptor comes from a man in his forties with active or convalescent COVID-19. The sequenced sample was peripheral blood. This CDR3 is CASSPPGIREKLFF. The CDR3 nucleotides read TGTGCCAGCAGCCCCCCAGGGATCAGGGAAAAACTGTTTTTT.